There are a few counts of the clone carrying this T cell receptor (beta chain). What it binds is unknown. Time point given: newly diagnosed GD, antithyroid drugs for less than 3 months. From RNA extracted from PBMCs, the TCR library was made. Doctors identified Graves' disease using the American Thyroid Association guidelines. The record originates from a study of regulatory T cells in long-lasting Graves disease. Overall study results and limits: Persistent patients shared thousands of public clonotypes among themselves. Newly diagnosed patients shared fewer, at some 900.

Library construction for TCR beta used iRepertoire HTBI primers and Arm-PCR of CDR3 regions. TCRdb re-analysed the multiplex PCR reads in MiXCR, keeping a single row per CDR3 protein. The sample lists under 700,000 distinct CDR3 sequences, around 16% occurring once. Looked up from germline, CDR1 is MNHEY and CDR2 is SVGAGI. This CDR3 is 15 amino acids long. V lost 2 bases and J lost 2; bases outside the gene matches: 3. The same specimen was also included in a second study, on T cells in Graves' hyperthyroidism and ophthalmopathy. That study adds: Each patient was aged 18 to 65 and had newly diagnosed hyperthyroidism of under 2 months' duration. Initially, a first-round RT-PCR of the TCR CDR3 employed the HTBI primer set.

This clonotype was sampled from a woman in her forties or fifties with Graves disease. Specimen: peripheral blood mononuclear cells (PBMCs), collected at new diagnosis, from a patient treated with antithyroid drugs. The V and J genes are TRBV6-5 and TRBJ1-5; 7 nucleotides agree with TRBD1. The CDR3 nucleotides are TGTGCCAGCAGTTACCGACAGGGTGGCAATCAGCCCCAGCATTTT. Translation gives CASSYRQGGNQPQHF.